The present T cell receptor (beta chain) was sequenced within a study of blood T cell repertoires in COVID-19. Sequencing was performed with immunoSEQ multiplex PCR; in TCRdb, only in-frame clones are kept and a portion is missing. This sample has about 180,000 clones; under 85% occur once, and the top ten carry roughly 6.8%. Germline values: CDR1 LGHDT, CDR2 YNNKEL (reference sequence). CDR3 size: 17 residues. The V segment lost 4 bases and the J segment 1 base; nucleotides outside the gene matches: 11. The clonotype was recovered from a human donor in a cohort sampled during active COVID-19. The chain has TRBV3-1 (or the pseudogene TRBV3-2) and TRBJ2-3; 7 bases align to TRBD2. Sequenced: peripheral blood. Here the CDR3 DNA reads TGTGCCAGCAGCCCAAGCTATGGTGCGGGGGGCACAGATACGCAGTATTTT. Translation gives CASSPSYGAGGTDTQYF.